The rows below give T cell receptor beta chains drawn from one sample of a study of T cell responses to AZD1222 COVID-19 vaccine. Sequenced by immunoSEQ multiplex PCR; TCRdb stores in-frame clones only, minus some. The sample lists around 97,000 clones, 91% occurring once. Sequenced material: peripheral blood, taken on day 0 of AZD1222 vaccination. The receptors originated from an adult in good health. Each CDR3 is given with its conserved first and last residue. D genes are given only for firm matches. Only some rows state a clone size, as once, few, many or a class for expanded clones.

cdr3_aa	cdr3_nt	v_call	j_call	d_call	clone_size
CASTNPGRDRNNEQFF	TGTGCCAGCACTAATCCCGGAAGGGATAGGAACAATGAGCAGTTCTTC	TRBV2	TRBJ2-1	NA	NA
CASSYSGYNEQFF	TGTGCCAGCAGTTATTCCGGTTACAATGAGCAGTTCTTC	TRBV6-5	TRBJ2-1	NA	NA
CASSRGQRAGELFF	TGTGCCAGCTCCCGGGGGCAAAGGGCCGGGGAGCTGTTTTTT	TRBV27	TRBJ2-2	NA	NA
CASSPSGGWNNEQFF	TGTGCCAGTAGTCCCTCAGGGGGCTGGAACAATGAGCAGTTCTTC	TRBV19	TRBJ2-1	TRBD1	NA
CASSSYGARGNEQYF	TGTGCCAGCAGCTCCTACGGGGCGCGTGGGAACGAGCAGTACTTC	TRBV3-1/TRBV3-2	TRBJ2-7	NA	NA
CASSSEPGQLSYEQYF	TGTGCCAGCAGCTCAGAGCCGGGACAGCTCTCCTACGAGCAGTACTTC	TRBV7-6	TRBJ2-7	TRBD1	NA
CASSEWDSTNEAFF	TGTGCCAGCAGCGAATGGGACAGTACTAATGAAGCTTTCTTT	TRBV9	TRBJ1-1	TRBD1	NA
CAWSAPAGYTF	TGTGCCTGGAGTGCACCTGCTGGCTACACCTTC	TRBV30	TRBJ1-2	NA	NA
CASSWGTGGTEAFF	TGTGCCAGCAGTTGGGGGACAGGGGGCACTGAAGCTTTCTTT	TRBV28	TRBJ1-1	TRBD1	once
CAWSIGGNTGELFF	TGTGCCTGGAGTATTGGCGGTAACACCGGGGAGCTGTTTTTT	TRBV30	TRBJ2-2	NA	NA
CASSYLGGPQHF	TGTGCCAGCAGTTACCTTGGTGGGCCCCAGCATTTT	TRBV6-5	TRBJ1-5	NA	NA
CASSVASIDTQYF	TGTGCCAGCAGCGTAGCTAGCATAGATACGCAGTATTTT	TRBV9	TRBJ2-3	NA	NA
CASSAQALLSGNTIYF	TGTGCCAGTAGTGCACAGGCGTTACTCTCTGGAAACACCATATATTTT	TRBV19	TRBJ1-3	NA	NA
CASSRILEQYF	TGTGCCAGCAGCCGAATCCTCGAGCAGTACTTC	TRBV28	TRBJ2-7	NA	NA
CSVRTRDEQYF	TGCAGCGTTCGGACCAGGGACGAGCAGTACTTC	TRBV29-1	TRBJ2-7	NA	NA
CASRDEDTQYF	TGTGCCAGCAGGGATGAAGATACGCAGTATTTT	TRBV27	TRBJ2-3	NA	NA
CASSRMGSGEETQYF	TGCGCCAGCAGCAGAATGGGGTCCGGGGAAGAGACCCAGTACTTC	TRBV5-1	TRBJ2-5	NA	NA
CASSPTYLAGGDAGELFF	TGTGCCAGCAGTCCCACCTACCTAGCGGGAGGGGACGCCGGGGAGCTGTTTTTT	TRBV6-4	TRBJ2-2	TRBD2	NA
CASARAPGTGELFF	TGTGCCAGCGCGCGGGCACCAGGGACCGGGGAGCTGTTTTTT	TRBV7-3	TRBJ2-2	NA	NA
CASSPYQETQYF	TGTGCCAGCAGCCCGTACCAAGAGACCCAGTACTTC	TRBV7-8	TRBJ2-5	NA	NA
CATSLPGRSTGELFF	TGTGCCACCAGCTTGCCGGGACGCAGCACCGGGGAGCTGTTTTTT	TRBV15	TRBJ2-2	NA	few
CASSQPGDNQPQHF	TGTGCCAGCAGCCAGCCGGGAGATAATCAGCCCCAGCATTTT	TRBV11-2	TRBJ1-5	NA	NA
CSVQTSGDPQDEQYF	TGCAGCGTCCAGACTAGCGGGGATCCCCAGGACGAGCAGTACTTC	TRBV29-1	TRBJ2-7	TRBD2	NA
CASSAGTSGREQFF	TGTGCCAGCAGCGCCGGGACTAGCGGGCGTGAGCAGTTCTTC	TRBV28	TRBJ2-1	TRBD2	NA
CASRGTANTEAFF	TGTGCCAGCAGAGGGACAGCGAACACTGAAGCTTTCTTT	TRBV6-5	TRBJ1-1	TRBD1	once
CASSLQGANVLTF	TGTGCCAGCAGCTTACAAGGGGCCAACGTCCTGACTTTC	TRBV7-8	TRBJ2-6	NA	NA
CASSYSSAGRTDTQYF	TGTGCCAGCAGTTACTCGTCCGCGGGCCGCACAGATACGCAGTATTTT	TRBV6-5	TRBJ2-3	NA	NA
CASSPATGTDTQYF	TGCGCCAGCAGCCCAGCGACAGGCACAGATACGCAGTATTTT	TRBV5-1	TRBJ2-3	NA	NA
CASSLLPTGLAGRTDTQYF	TGTGCCAGCAGCCTCCTACCCACTGGACTAGCGGGTCGCACAGATACGCAGTATTTT	TRBV7-3	TRBJ2-3	TRBD2	NA